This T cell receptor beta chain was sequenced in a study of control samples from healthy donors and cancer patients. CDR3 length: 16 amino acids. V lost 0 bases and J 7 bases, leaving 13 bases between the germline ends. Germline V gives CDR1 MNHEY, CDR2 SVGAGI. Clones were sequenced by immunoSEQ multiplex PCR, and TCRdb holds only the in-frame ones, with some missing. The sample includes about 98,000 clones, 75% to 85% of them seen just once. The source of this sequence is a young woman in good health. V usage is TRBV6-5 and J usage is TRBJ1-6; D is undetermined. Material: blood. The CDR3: CASSYSRLQGNSPLHF. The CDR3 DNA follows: TGTGCCAGCAGTTACTCGAGGCTACAAGGCAATTCACCCCTCCACTTT.